This TCR beta chain is drawn from a study of T cells expressing NK-cell markers. CDR3 length equals 14 residues. CDR1 and CDR2 from the germline V gene are SQVTM and ANQGSEA. UMI-tagged 5'RACE template switching yielded the TCR beta cDNA. No DNA is given; TCRdb re-called the 5' RACE reads and lists each CDR3 protein once. With 300,000 to 500,000 distinct CDR3 sequences in the sample, the ten largest clones hold approximately 12%. This sequence originates from a woman aged 50 to 65 in good health. Sequencing was done on a sample of blood T cells: a sorted CD56 or NKG2C T cell subset, CD4+ or CD8+ T cells, or bulk PBMC T cells (not recorded which). V gene TRBV29-1 combines with J gene TRBJ2-7; the TRBD2 assignment by TCRdb is unverifiable without DNA. CDR3 amino acids: CSVRDYAYSYEQYF.